The clone carrying this T cell receptor beta chain was detected a few times. As yet, its antigen is unknown. The TCR beta CDR3 region was amplified by multiplex PCR employing 32 V and 13 J primers. TCRdb analysed the multiplex PCR reads with MiXCR anew, one entry per CDR3 protein. The table has about 2,000 distinct CDR3 sequences, around 24% seen once. This sample is drawn from a study of immune heterogeneity within non-small cell lung tumors. Overall study context: With respect to histology, the tumors encompassed a handful of squamous cell carcinomas, some 10 non-squamous carcinomas and 1 not otherwise specified. Overall study findings and caveats: The study found that local T-cell clonality correlated moderately but significantly with local tumor mutational burden (R 0.3 to 0.4). Both recurring identical dominant CDR3 beta clonotypes and site-unique high-frequency clones were observed across tumor sites within a patient. Largely distinct from one individual patient to the next were the high-frequency T-cell receptor beta clonotypes.

V lost 0 bases and J lost 7; bases outside the gene matches: 9. The CDR3 has 16 residues. Germline V gives CDR1 LNHDA, CDR2 SQIVND (reference sequence). At about 600 ng per sample, bulk tumor genomic DNA provided the template. Each primary tumor yielded several biopsies, collected far apart from one another at surgery. Patients underwent curative surgery for untreated, newly diagnosed non-small cell lung cancer. The chain joins TRBV19 to TRBJ2-1; 7 nucleotides match TRBD2. Source material: lung tumor tissue. The receptor comes from a woman aged 60 to 75 with non-small cell lung cancer. Written as DNA, the CDR3 is TGTGCCAGTAGTATAGATGGGACTACCCGAGGGAATGAGCAGTTCTTC. Protein: CASSIDGTTRGNEQFF. The full variable domain, in which reference TRBV19 and TRBJ2-1 provide the parts outside the CDR3, is DGGITQSPKYLFRKEGQNVTLSCEQNLNHDAMYWYRQDPGQGLRLIYYSQIVNDFQKGDIAEGYSVSREKKESFPLTVTSAQKNPTAFYLCASSIDGTTRGNEQFFGPGTRLTVL.